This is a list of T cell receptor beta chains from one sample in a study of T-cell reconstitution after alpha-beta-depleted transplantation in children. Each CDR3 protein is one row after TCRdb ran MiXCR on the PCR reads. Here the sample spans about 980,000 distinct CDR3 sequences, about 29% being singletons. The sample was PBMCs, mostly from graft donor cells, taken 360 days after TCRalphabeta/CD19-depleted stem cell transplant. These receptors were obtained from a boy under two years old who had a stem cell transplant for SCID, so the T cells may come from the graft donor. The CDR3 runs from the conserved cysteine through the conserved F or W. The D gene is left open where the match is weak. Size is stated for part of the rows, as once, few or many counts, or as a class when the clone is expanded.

CDR3 protein: CASSDAARGLQPQHF; CDR3 DNA: TGTGCCAGCAGTGACGCCGCCCGAGGGCTCCAGCCCCAGCATTTT; clone size: NA; J gene: TRBJ1-5; D gene: NA; V gene: TRBV6-1
CDR3 protein: CASSPRTGLWVYGYTF; CDR3 DNA: TGCGCCAGCAGCCCTCGGACAGGTCTTTGGGTCTATGGCTACACCTTC; clone size: NA; J gene: TRBJ1-2; D gene: TRBD1; V gene: TRBV4-1
CDR3 protein: CSANALGGETQYF; CDR3 DNA: TGCAGTGCTAACGCCCTGGGGGGAGAGACCCAGTACTTC; clone size: few; J gene: TRBJ2-5; D gene: NA; V gene: TRBV20-1
CDR3 protein: CCASPGLAGAPYEQYF; CDR3 DNA: TGCTGTGCTAGCCCGGGACTAGCGGGGGCCCCCTACGAGCAGTACTTC; clone size: NA; J gene: TRBJ2-7; D gene: TRBD2; V gene: TRBV20-1
CDR3 protein: CASSYPSGASSYNEQFF; CDR3 DNA: TGTGCCAGCAGTTACCCCTCGGGGGCTAGCTCCTACAATGAGCAGTTCTTC; clone size: few; J gene: TRBJ2-1; D gene: NA; V gene: TRBV6-5
CDR3 protein: CSARNGNYEQYF; CDR3 DNA: TGCAGTGCTAGGAACGGAAACTACGAGCAGTACTTC; clone size: NA; J gene: TRBJ2-7; D gene: NA; V gene: TRBV20-1
CDR3 protein: CASSIETMGGDEQFF; CDR3 DNA: TGTGCCAGTAGTATCGAGACGATGGGCGGAGATGAGCAGTTCTTC; clone size: NA; J gene: TRBJ2-1; D gene: NA; V gene: TRBV19
CDR3 protein: CASSSLAGGFNYEQYF; CDR3 DNA: TGTGCCAGCAGCTCCCTAGCGGGGGGGTTTAATTACGAGCAGTACTTC; clone size: NA; J gene: TRBJ2-7; D gene: TRBD2; V gene: TRBV7-6
CDR3 protein: CASSSGLPRRVAQYF; CDR3 DNA: TGTGCCAGCTCATCTGGACTGCCACGCCGGGTCGCCCAGTACTTC; clone size: NA; J gene: TRBJ2-5; D gene: NA; V gene: TRBV18
CDR3 protein: CASSPDLAGYNEQFF; CDR3 DNA: TGTGCCAGCAGCCCGGATCTAGCGGGGTACAATGAGCAGTTCTTC; clone size: NA; J gene: TRBJ2-1; D gene: TRBD2; V gene: TRBV5-5
CDR3 protein: CASSLEGPTEAFF; CDR3 DNA: TGTGCCAGCAGCTTGGAAGGGCCCACTGAAGCTTTCTTT; clone size: few; J gene: TRBJ1-1; D gene: NA; V gene: TRBV5-6
CDR3 protein: CASSTRTGGALYNEQFF; CDR3 DNA: TGCGCCAGCAGCACCCGGACAGGGGGCGCCCTATACAATGAGCAGTTCTTC; clone size: NA; J gene: TRBJ2-1; D gene: TRBD1; V gene: TRBV5-1
CDR3 protein: CASSYRVSNTEAFF; CDR3 DNA: TGTGCCAGCAGTTACAGGGTGTCGAACACTGAAGCTTTCTTT; clone size: NA; J gene: TRBJ1-1; D gene: NA; V gene: TRBV6-5
CDR3 protein: CASSNPTGRDYGYTF; CDR3 DNA: TGTGCCAGCAGCAATCCTACAGGAAGAGACTATGGCTACACCTTC; clone size: NA; J gene: TRBJ1-2; D gene: NA; V gene: TRBV6-5
CDR3 protein: CASSIAESQGNTGELFF; CDR3 DNA: TGTGCCAGTAGTATAGCCGAATCACAGGGGAACACCGGGGAGCTGTTTTTT; clone size: NA; J gene: TRBJ2-2; D gene: NA; V gene: TRBV19
CDR3 protein: CATSRATSLPWYGYTF; CDR3 DNA: TGTGCCACCAGCAGAGCCACGTCTCTCCCATGGTATGGCTACACCTTC; clone size: few; J gene: TRBJ1-2; D gene: NA; V gene: TRBV15
CDR3 protein: CASSATVEQFF; CDR3 DNA: TGTGCCAGCAGCGCCACAGTTGAGCAGTTCTTC; clone size: few; J gene: TRBJ2-1; D gene: NA; V gene: TRBV5-5
CDR3 protein: CASSVDGVGGNEQFF; CDR3 DNA: TGTGCCAGCAGCGTAGACGGGGTTGGAGGCAATGAGCAGTTCTTC; clone size: many; J gene: TRBJ2-1; D gene: NA; V gene: TRBV9
CDR3 protein: CSAEGGVLNTEAFF; CDR3 DNA: TGCAGTGCTGAGGGGGGGGTCCTGAACACTGAAGCTTTCTTT; clone size: NA; J gene: TRBJ1-1; D gene: NA; V gene: TRBV20-1
CDR3 protein: CASSPGQGVGNGYTF; CDR3 DNA: TGCGCCAGCAGCCCCGGACAGGGGGTCGGGAATGGCTACACCTTC; clone size: NA; J gene: TRBJ1-2; D gene: TRBD1; V gene: TRBV5-1
CDR3 protein: CASSYSSGGSAGELFF; CDR3 DNA: TGTGCCAGCAGTTACTCGAGCGGGGGTTCGGCCGGGGAGCTGTTTTTT; clone size: NA; J gene: TRBJ2-2; D gene: TRBD2; V gene: TRBV6-5
CDR3 protein: CASSLKFNYNEQFF; CDR3 DNA: TGTGCCAGCAGTTTAAAGTTCAACTACAATGAGCAGTTCTTC; clone size: few; J gene: TRBJ2-1; D gene: NA; V gene: TRBV27
CDR3 protein: CASSPTGGVEQFF; CDR3 DNA: TGCGCCAGCAGCCCGACAGGGGGAGTTGAGCAGTTCTTC; clone size: NA; J gene: TRBJ2-1; D gene: TRBD1; V gene: TRBV5-1
CDR3 protein: CATGQAGTGELFF; CDR3 DNA: TGTGCCACCGGACAGGCGGGTACCGGGGAGCTGTTTTTT; clone size: NA; J gene: TRBJ2-2; D gene: TRBD1; V gene: TRBV6-2/TRBV6-3
CDR3 protein: CASSVAWGNNEQFF; CDR3 DNA: TGTGCCAGCAGCGTCGCTTGGGGCAACAATGAGCAGTTCTTC; clone size: NA; J gene: TRBJ2-1; D gene: NA; V gene: TRBV9
CDR3 protein: CSASTDGQGITDTQYF; CDR3 DNA: TGCAGTGCTTCCACCGACGGACAGGGTATCACAGATACGCAGTATTTT; clone size: NA; J gene: TRBJ2-3; D gene: TRBD1; V gene: TRBV20-1